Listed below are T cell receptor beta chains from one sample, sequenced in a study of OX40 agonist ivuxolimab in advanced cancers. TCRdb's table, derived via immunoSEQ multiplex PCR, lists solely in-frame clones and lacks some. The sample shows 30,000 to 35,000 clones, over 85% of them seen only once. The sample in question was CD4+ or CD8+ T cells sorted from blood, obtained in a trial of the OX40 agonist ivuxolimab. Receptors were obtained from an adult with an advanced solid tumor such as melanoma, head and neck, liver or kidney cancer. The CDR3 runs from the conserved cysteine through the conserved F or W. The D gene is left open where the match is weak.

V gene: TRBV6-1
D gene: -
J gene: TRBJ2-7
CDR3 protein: CATPKGSSYEQYF

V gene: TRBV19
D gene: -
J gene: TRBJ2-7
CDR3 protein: CASSIGGLQNEQYF

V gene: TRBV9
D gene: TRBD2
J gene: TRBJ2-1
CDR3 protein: CASSISGSYNEQFF

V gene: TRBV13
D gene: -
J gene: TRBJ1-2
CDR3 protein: CASSRVEGMNYGYTF

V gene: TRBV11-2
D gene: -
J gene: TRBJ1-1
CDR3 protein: CASSLGTEAFF

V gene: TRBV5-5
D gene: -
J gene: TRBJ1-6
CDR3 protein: CASSLLWDQGPPNSPLHF

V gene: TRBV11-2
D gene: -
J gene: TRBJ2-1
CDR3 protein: CASSLEREAYNEQFF

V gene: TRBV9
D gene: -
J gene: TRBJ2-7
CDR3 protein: CASSVNGNYEQYF

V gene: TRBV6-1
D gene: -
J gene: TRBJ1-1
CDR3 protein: CASSEPYLEANTEAFF

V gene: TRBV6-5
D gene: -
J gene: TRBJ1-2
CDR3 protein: CASSYGGGGYTF

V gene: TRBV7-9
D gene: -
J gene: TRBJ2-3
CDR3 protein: CASSQYGASTDTQYF

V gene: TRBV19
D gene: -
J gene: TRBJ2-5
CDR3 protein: CASSIDPLDSSKTQYF

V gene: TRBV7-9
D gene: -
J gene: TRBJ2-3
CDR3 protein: CASSLAGSTDTQYF

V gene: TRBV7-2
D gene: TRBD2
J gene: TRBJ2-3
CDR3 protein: CASSLASSGGFTRTDTQYF

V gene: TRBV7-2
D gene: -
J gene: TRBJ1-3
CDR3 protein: CASSLGWADYTIYF

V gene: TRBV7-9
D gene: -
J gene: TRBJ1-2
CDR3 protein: CASSLGLNPGYTF

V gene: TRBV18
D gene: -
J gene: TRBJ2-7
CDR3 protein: CASSPLPSGKGYEQYF

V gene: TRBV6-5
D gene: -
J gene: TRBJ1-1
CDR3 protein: CASSLQTVNTEAFF

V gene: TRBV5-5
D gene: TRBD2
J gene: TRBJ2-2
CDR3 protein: CASSLSGSVLLNTGELFF

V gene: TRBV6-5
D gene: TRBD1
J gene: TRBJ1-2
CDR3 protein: CASSYFRGQADGYTF

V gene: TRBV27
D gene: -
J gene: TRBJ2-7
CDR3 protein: CASSQGDIDEQYF

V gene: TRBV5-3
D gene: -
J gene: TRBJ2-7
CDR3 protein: CARISGEQGYEQYF

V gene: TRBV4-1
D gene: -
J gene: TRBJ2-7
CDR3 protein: CASSQKIGHADEQYF

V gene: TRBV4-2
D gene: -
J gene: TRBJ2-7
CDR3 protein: CASSQEAGASSYEQYF

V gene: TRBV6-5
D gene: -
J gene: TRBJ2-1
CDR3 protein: CASSYSGLQDEQFF

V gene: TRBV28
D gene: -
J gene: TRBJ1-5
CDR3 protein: CASSRDQPQHF

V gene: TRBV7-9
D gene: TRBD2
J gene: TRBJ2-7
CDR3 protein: CASSFPGTSANEQYF

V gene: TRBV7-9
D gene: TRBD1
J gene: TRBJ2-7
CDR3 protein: CASSPGQGLSYEQYF

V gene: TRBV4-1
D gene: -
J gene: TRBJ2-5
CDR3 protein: CASSQDRLEQETQYF

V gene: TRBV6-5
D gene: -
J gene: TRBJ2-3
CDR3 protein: CASSHEGRVTDTQYF